The source of this TCR beta chain is a study of blood T cell repertoires in COVID-19. The wider study: The United States, Italy and Spain provided the acute and convalescent COVID-19 samples. T cells, B-cell-depleted T cells, or PBMCs supplied cDNA or gDNA.

As handled by the study authors: Amplifying reference gene primers gave estimates of nucleated cell counts. Data came from immunoSEQ multiplex PCR; TCRdb stores just in-frame clones and leaves some out. V and J calls and clone size are given by that table; D and trimming were obtained from the DNA. The table shows roughly 100,000 clones, with around 90% occurring only once. Enrolment of Seattle patients took place during active infection, and they were followed longitudinally. The germline gives CDR1 LNHDA, CDR2 SQIVND (reference sequence). The V end was cut by 2 bases, the J end by 0 bases, with 12 bases between. The CDR3 is 16 amino acids. This clone was detected a few times.

Sequencing was carried out using peripheral blood. The clonotype comes from a woman in her 50s with COVID-19, enrolled during active disease. The chain combines TRBV19 with TRBJ2-3; D gene ambiguous. This CDR3 is CASSIRSGSSTDTQYF. DNA of the CDR3: TGTGCCAGTAGTATAAGGTCAGGTTCTAGCACAGATACGCAGTATTTT. The full variable domain, its missing parts supplied by reference TRBV19 and TRBJ2-3, is DGGITQSPKYLFRKEGQNVTLSCEQNLNHDAMYWYRQDPGQGLRLIYYSQIVNDFQKGDIAEGYSVSREKKESFPLTVTSAQKNPTAFYLCASSIRSGSSTDTQYFGPGTRLTVL.